Each of the 9 T cell receptor beta chains below was sequenced from the same sample in a study of cytomegalovirus exposure and HLA in healthy donors. With 60 Vbeta and 13 Jbeta primers, the PCR was carried out. Profiling relied on immunoSEQ multiplex PCR, and the TCRdb table lists in-frame clones only, not all of them. The sample comprises roughly 200,000 clones, about four fifths of which are singletons, and over 12% rests with the top ten. Sequenced input: PBMCs. The receptors were gathered from a woman in her twenties or thirties in good health and CMV-seropositive.

V and J are TRBV7-2 and TRBJ2-7; 7 bases fit TRBD2. V trimming: 5 bases; J trimming: 6 bases; junction bases outside the gene matches: 4. Germline lookup yields CDR1 SGHTA and CDR2 FQGNSA. The CDR3 totals 12 residues. CDR3 residues: CASSPIAGEQYF. For the CDR3, the DNA is TGTGCCAGCAGCCCCATAGCGGGCGAGCAGTACTTC.

V usage is TRBV7-2 and J usage is TRBJ1-2, with 7 bases that match TRBD1. With 0 bases clipped from V and 2 bases from J, the junction kept 3 bases outside the gene matches. This CDR3 is 15 amino acids long. Germline CDR1 and CDR2: SGHTA and FQGNSA. The CDR3 spells CASSLALQGNYGYTF. CDR3 DNA sequence: TGTGCCAGCAGCTTAGCGCTACAGGGGAACTATGGCTACACCTTC.

V and J are TRBV9 and TRBJ2-3; weak D call: TRBD2 (5 bases). Trimming cost V 0 bases and J 0 bases, with 11 bases left between them. This CDR3 has 16 residues. Germline CDR1 SGDLS, CDR2 YYNGEE. This CDR3 reads CASSVARGLSTDTQYF. DNA of the CDR3: TGTGCCAGCAGCGTAGCTCGCGGGCTTAGCACAGATACGCAGTATTTT. Based on the CDR3 plus reference TRBV9 and TRBJ2-3, the full variable domain is DSGVTQTPKHLITATGQRVTLRCSPRSGDLSVYWYQQSLDQGLQFLIQYYNGEERAKGNILERFSAQQFPDLHSELNLSSLELGDSALYFCASSVARGLSTDTQYFGPGTRLTVL.

The rearrangement links TRBV2 to TRBJ2-6; tentatively, D is TRBD2 (6 bases). Germline-derived CDR1 and CDR2 are SNHLY and FYNNEI. V shed 5 bases and J shed 0 bases, with 14 bases lying between them. CDR3 length equals 17 residues. For the CDR3, the DNA is TGTGCCAGCAGTAGGGCGGGGCTCAGCTCTGGGGCCAACGTCCTGACTTTC. Amino acids: CASSRAGLSSGANVLTF.

This clone was detected once. V and J are TRBV7-2 and TRBJ1-5; no clear D gene. Germline lookup yields CDR1 SGHTA and CDR2 FQGNSA. This CDR3 has 15 residues. V lost 4 bases and J 0 bases, leaving 10 bases between the germline ends. The CDR3 protein is CASSSFQFSNQPQHF. In DNA form, the CDR3 reads TGTGCCAGCAGCTCATTCCAGTTTAGCAATCAGCCCCAGCATTTT.

The CDR3 nucleotides are TGTGCCAGCAGTCCCGTGGGGGGCGGGGGGGAGCAGTACTTC. Amino acid sequence: CASSPVGGGGEQYF. The chain carries TRBV28 and TRBJ2-7; the match to TRBD2 covers 8 bases. The J segment lost 7 bases and the V segment lost 5 bases, leaving 10 bases of the junction unmatched. Germline CDR1 reads MDHEN; CDR2 reads SYDVKM. The CDR3 has 14 amino acids.

This chain uses TRBV15 with TRBJ1-3; no clear D gene. V dropped 4 bases and J dropped 0 bases, with 16 bases sitting between them. In germline, CDR1 is LNHNV, CDR2 YYDKDF (reference sequence). The CDR3 covers 17 residues. The CDR3 sequence: CATSNPPARNSGNTIYF. CDR3 sequence (DNA): TGTGCCACCAGCAACCCCCCAGCGAGGAACTCTGGAAACACCATATATTTT.

The chain has TRBV28 and TRBJ2-7; 8 bases align to TRBD2. Trimming at V came to 5 bases and at J to 7 bases, leaving 10 bases not matched to a gene. Looked up from germline, CDR1 is MDHEN and CDR2 is SYDVKM. The CDR3 is made up of 14 amino acids. CDR3 DNA sequence: TGTGCCAGCAGTCACCCGGGGGGGCCCCCGGAGCAGTACTTC. This encodes CASSHPGGPPEQYF.

Comments on this clone: One junction end does not reproduce the germline sequence, and a read error may be involved. Additional DNA sequences in this sample encode the identical CDR3. This sequence joins TRBV11-2 and TRBJ2-5; a possible D gene is TRBD2 (7 bases). There are 15 residues in the CDR3. Germline CDR1 and CDR2: SGHAT and FQNNGV. CDR3 in DNA: TGTGCCAGCAGTTTAGGGGGGGAAGGAGGGGAGACCCAGTACTTC. It yields the protein CASSLGGEGGETQYF.